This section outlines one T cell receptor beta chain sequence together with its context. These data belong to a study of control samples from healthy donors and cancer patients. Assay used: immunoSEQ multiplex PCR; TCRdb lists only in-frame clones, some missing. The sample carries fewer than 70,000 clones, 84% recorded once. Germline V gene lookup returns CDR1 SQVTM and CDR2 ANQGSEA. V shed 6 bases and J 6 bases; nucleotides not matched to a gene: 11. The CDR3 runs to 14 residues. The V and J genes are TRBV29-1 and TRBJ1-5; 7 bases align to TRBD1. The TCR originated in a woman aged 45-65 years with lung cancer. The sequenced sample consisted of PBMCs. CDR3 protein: CSVSTGTSSQPQHF. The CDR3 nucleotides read TGCAGCGTCTCGACAGGGACATCATCTCAGCCCCAGCATTTT.